This paragraph reports one T cell receptor beta chain. The antigen is not known. With no exception, relapse followed autologous stem cell transplantation in all patients, and brentuximab vedotin exposure varied. This table comes from immunoSEQ multiplex PCR, and its TCRdb copy is limited to in-frame clones, with some not included. The data show 25,000 to 35,000 clones, 70% to 85% seen once. This entry belongs to a study of PD-1 blockade in classical Hodgkin lymphoma. Study-wide results and limits: Patients starting nivolumab under 1 year after ASCT were excluded. TCR diversity at baseline was reported to be reduced in newly diagnosed patients relative to healthy donors. Only CD4+ TCR diversity, not CD8+, had risen significantly by C4D1.

Germline values: CDR1 SGHRS, CDR2 YFSETQ. This CDR3 has 16 amino acids. V shed 4 bases, J shed 3 bases, and the junction held 10 bases outside the gene matches. The sample consisted of peripheral blood mononuclear cells (PBMCs), taken before the second cycle of nivolumab. The origin of this receptor is a human donor with classical Hodgkin lymphoma. The J gene is TRBJ2-1, the V gene TRBV5-1; 7 bases map to TRBD2. CDR3 coding DNA: TGCGCCAGCAGCCGGGGAGGGGAGGTGGGCTACAATGAGCAGTTCTTC. Its protein product is CASSRGGEVGYNEQFF.